These T cell receptor beta chains were read from a single sample in a study of cytomegalovirus exposure and HLA in healthy donors. Sequencing was performed with immunoSEQ multiplex PCR; in TCRdb, only in-frame clones are kept and a portion is missing. This table holds about 110,000 clones, 78% found once. Sequences were obtained from PBMCs. The source of these receptors is a woman aged 30 to 39 in good health and CMV-seronegative. Both conserved end residues are part of each CDR3. A D gene is named only where the DNA matches it firmly. For some rows the clone size is stated as once, few or many, or as a class when expanded; others skip it.

TRBV4-3	NA	TRBD2	TRBJ2-7	15	TGCGCCAGCAGCCAAGAACTAGCGGGAATCTACGAGCAGTACTTC	CASSQELAGIYEQYF
TRBV15	once	TRBD2	TRBJ2-7	15	TGTGCCACCAGCAGAGATCCGGCGGGGGTCTACGAGCAGTACTTC	CATSRDPAGVYEQYF
TRBV6-1	few	NA	TRBJ1-6	16	TGTGCCAGCAGTGAATCAGTTTTCTCCTATAATTCACCCCTCCACTTT	CASSESVFSYNSPLHF
TRBV28	NA	NA	TRBJ2-1	13	TGTGCCAGCAGCTCACTAGATGCCTATGAGCAGTTCTTC	CASSSLDAYEQFF
TRBV5-4	few	NA	TRBJ2-6	15	TGTGCCAGCAGCTTGGAACTCTTTGGGGCCAACGTCCTGACTTTC	CASSLELFGANVLTF
TRBV5-4	NA	TRBD2	TRBJ2-1	20	TGTGCCAGCAGCTTGGAACTAGCGGGGGGGCTGCCGGAGTCCTACAATGAGCAGTTCTTC	CASSLELAGGLPESYNEQFF
TRBV2	few	NA	TRBJ2-2	12	TGTGCCAGCAGTGTGCGCCACGGGGAGCTGTTTTTT	CASSVRHGELFF
TRBV5-4	NA	TRBD2	TRBJ2-1	15	TGTGCCAGCAGCTTGGCCACGGGAGGGCCCCATGAGCAGTTCTTC	CASSLATGGPHEQFF
TRBV7-2	NA	NA	TRBJ2-7	15	TGTGCCAGCAGCTTAGAGGAGGTTTCCGGGGACGAGCAGTACTTC	CASSLEEVSGDEQYF
TRBV4-3	NA	NA	TRBJ2-6	17	TGCGCCAGCAGCCCCCAAGCGGAGGCTGCTGGGGCCAACGTCCTGACTTTC	CASSPQAEAAGANVLTF
TRBV7-6	NA	NA	TRBJ2-3	13	TGTGCCAGCAGCTCCCCGCCGGGGGTCACGCAGTATTTT	CASSSPPGVTQYF
TRBV6-6	NA	TRBD1	TRBJ2-5	13	TGTGCCAGCAGGCCAGGGGGCGAAGAGACCCAGTACTTC	CASRPGGEETQYF
TRBV4-1	NA	NA	TRBJ2-7	18	TGCGCCAGCAGCCAAGATCTGTTCAGGGACACCGCACTTTACGAGCAGTACTTC	CASSQDLFRDTALYEQYF
TRBV2	NA	TRBD1	TRBJ1-2	14	TGTGCCAGCAGTGCGAGGACAGGGGGCCATGGCTACACCTTC	CASSARTGGHGYTF
TRBV4-3	few	NA	TRBJ1-4	14	TGCGCCAGCAGCCAATCAGCAACTAATGAAAAACTGTTTTTT	CASSQSATNEKLFF
TRBV5-1	NA	NA	TRBJ2-1	15	TGCGCCAGCAGCCTACTCGGAGCTTCCTACAATGAGCAGTTCTTC	CASSLLGASYNEQFF
TRBV5-1	NA	NA	TRBJ2-7	12	TGCGCCAGCAGCCGAGGTCCTTACGAGCAGTACTTC	CASSRGPYEQYF
TRBV7-3	few	NA	TRBJ1-1	13	TGTGCCAGCAGCTTAAGCGCTATCACTGAAGCTTTCTTT	CASSLSAITEAFF
TRBV7-6	once	TRBD1	TRBJ2-2	17	TGTGCCAGCAGCGCTTTTGAGTGGGACAGGGGCTCCGGGGAGCTGTTTTTT	CASSAFEWDRGSGELFF
TRBV29-1	NA	NA	TRBJ2-7	10	TGCAGCGTTGAGTCTGACGAGCAGTACTTC	CSVESDEQYF
TRBV10-3	many	TRBD1	TRBJ2-2	15	TGTGCCATCGGAGTGGGGACAGGGGAAAGCGGGGAGCTGTTTTTT	CAIGVGTGESGELFF
TRBV9	NA	NA	TRBJ2-7	14	TGTGCCAGCAGCGTAGAACAGGTTCCCTACGAGCAGTACTTC	CASSVEQVPYEQYF
TRBV7-2	once	NA	TRBJ2-5	14	TGTGCCAGCAGCTTCTACAGGGCGGAGGAGACCCAGTACTTC	CASSFYRAEETQYF
TRBV6-8	few	NA	TRBJ1-5	15	TGTGCCAGCAGGATTACAGGGTTGAAAGATCAGCCCCAGCATTTT	CASRITGLKDQPQHF
TRBV19	once	TRBD1	TRBJ2-1	13	TGTGCCAGTAGTAGGGACAGCTACAATGAGCAGTTCTTC	CASSRDSYNEQFF
TRBV4-1	NA	TRBD2	TRBJ2-2	18	TGCGCCAGCAGCCGAAGGAACGGGAGGGCCCTGGGCACCGGGGAGCTGTTTTTT	CASSRRNGRALGTGELFF
TRBV14	NA	NA	TRBJ1-1	15	TGTGCCAGCAGCCAGCGGCAGGGCTATTACACTGAAGCTTTCTTT	CASSQRQGYYTEAFF
TRBV14	NA	NA	TRBJ1-1	18	TGTGCCAGCAGCCCACCGTGGACAGCTCACTGGCTGAACACTGAAGCTTTCTTT	CASSPPWTAHWLNTEAFF
TRBV4-1	NA	NA	TRBJ1-4	16	TGCGCCAGCAGCCAAGGTCCGGGACTCCAAAATGAAAAACTGTTTTTT	CASSQGPGLQNEKLFF
TRBV30	NA	TRBD1	TRBJ1-1	14	TGTGCCTGGAGTCGGACAGGAAAGAACACTGAAGCTTTCTTT	CAWSRTGKNTEAFF
TRBV19	NA	NA	TRBJ1-2	14	TGTGCCAGTAGTATAGACAGTTCTAACTATGGCTACACCTTC	CASSIDSSNYGYTF
TRBV28	NA	NA	TRBJ2-3	15	TGTGCCAGCAGTTTGGTTGTGGGAGACACAGATACGCAGTATTTT	CASSLVVGDTDTQYF
TRBV19	NA	NA	TRBJ1-5	13	TGTGCCAGTAGTATAGCTCGGAATCAGCCCCAGCATTTT	CASSIARNQPQHF